The 21 T cell receptor beta chains listed next were all sequenced from one sample in a study of T-cell reconstitution after alpha-beta-depleted transplantation in children. Unique molecular identifiers were used in preparing the TCRbeta library. In TCRdb, the PCR reads were re-called with MiXCR into one record per CDR3 protein. The sample lists about 610,000 distinct CDR3 sequences, roughly a tenth occurring once. The sample consisted of PBMCs from the stem cell graft donor, taken from the stem cell graft. The receptor source for this set is a human donor who donated a stem cell graft to a child with acute myeloid leukemia.

This clonotype was recorded only once. The chain recombines TRBV7-2 with TRBJ2-3, with 9 nucleotides matching TRBD2. V lost 1 base and J lost 4; bases outside the gene matches: 6. This CDR3 is 16 amino acids long. Germline V gene lookup returns CDR1 SGHTA and CDR2 FQGNSA. The CDR3 protein is CASSLDPAGGPDTQYF. The CDR3 DNA follows: TGTGCCAGCAGCTTAGATCCAGCGGGAGGCCCAGATACGCAGTATTTT.

This clonotype was observed many times. The chain uses TRBV5-1 and TRBJ1-5; D unresolved. V dropped 6 bases and J dropped 0 bases, with 16 bases sitting between them. This CDR3 has 16 residues. CDR1 and CDR2 from the germline V gene are SGHRS and YFSETQ. The CDR3 nucleotides read TGCGCCAGCAAACCTTCGCTCGTTTATAGCAATCAGCCCCAGCATTTT. It is translated as CASKPSLVYSNQPQHF.

The chain employs TRBV19 and TRBJ2-1, with D perhaps TRBD1 (6 bases). The V and J ends lost 5 bases and 11 bases respectively, with 19 bases between them. The CDR3 contains 14 residues. CDR1 is LNHDA and CDR2 is SQIVND in the germline V gene (reference sequence). DNA for the CDR3: TGTGCCAGTAGTCCCCGGGACACCCAGAGGCAGCAGTTCTTC. Translation: CASSPRDTQRQQFF. The whole variable domain, filled in from reference TRBV19 and TRBJ2-1, reads DGGITQSPKYLFRKEGQNVTLSCEQNLNHDAMYWYRQDPGQGLRLIYYSQIVNDFQKGDIAEGYSVSREKKESFPLTVTSAQKNPTAFYLCASSPRDTQRQQFFGPGTRLTVL.

The CDR3 here is CASSVGLVVNEQFF. In DNA, the CDR3 is TGTGCCAGCAGCGTCGGGCTAGTCGTCAATGAGCAGTTCTTC. J is TRBJ2-1 and V is TRBV9; no reliable D call. CDR3 length equals 14 residues. Germline assignment: CDR1 SGDLS and CDR2 YYNGEE. V dropped 2 bases and J dropped 6 bases, with 12 bases sitting between them.

This chain joins TRBV5-1 and TRBJ2-3, with D possibly matching TRBD2 (5 bases). Per germline, CDR1 SGHRS and CDR2 YFSETQ. The CDR3 sequence is 14 residues long. V lost 6 bases to trimming and J lost 0 bases, with 11 bases between them. Here the CDR3 reads CASTRESSTDTQYF. In DNA form, the CDR3 reads TGCGCCAGCACCCGGGAATCGAGCACAGATACGCAGTATTTT.

The chain couples TRBV12-3 or TRBV12-4 to TRBJ2-2; D unclear. V lost 4 bases and J lost 5, with 23 bases in between. This CDR3 contains 18 residues. CDR3 region: CASSSGRARPSWTGELFF. As DNA, the CDR3 is TGTGCCAGCAGTTCCGGACGGGCAAGGCCCTCGTGGACCGGGGAGCTGTTTTTT.

The rearrangement links TRBV6-5 to TRBJ2-5; perhaps TRBD2 as D (7 bases). CDR1 is MNHEY and CDR2 is SVGAGI in the germline V gene. The CDR3 totals 16 residues. V lost 4 bases and J lost 4, with 19 bases in between. The CDR3 DNA is TGTGCCAGCAGTTTCCAGGGACCTGGGGGGGCAGAGACCCAGTACTTC. Its protein is CASSFQGPGGAETQYF.

The chain employs TRBV7-9 and TRBJ2-1; D may be TRBD2 (6 bases). Per germline, CDR1 SEHNR and CDR2 FQNEAQ (reference sequence). There are 17 residues in the CDR3. With 5 bases removed from V and 0 bases from J, the gap between germline ends came to 17 bases. The CDR3 coding sequence is TGTGCCAGCAGCCGAATCGGGGACTCGAGCTCCTACAATGAGCAGTTCTTC. Translating gives CASSRIGDSSSYNEQFF.

The chain combines TRBV12-3 or TRBV12-4 with TRBJ2-5, with TRBD1 matching over 9 bases. J gave up 9 bases and V 5 bases, and 13 bases lay outside the gene matches. CDR3 length: 15 amino acids. CDR3 DNA sequence: TGTGCCAGCAGTGCCACCGGGACAGGGCCCAAAGCCCAGTACTTC. Amino acids: CASSATGTGPKAQYF.

This clonotype was recorded a few times. The chain uses TRBV29-1 and TRBJ2-1; D is unresolved. V was pared by 3 bases and J by 4 bases, with 7 bases between. There are 12 residues in the CDR3. Germline V gene lookup returns CDR1 SQVTM and CDR2 ANQGSEA. The CDR3 is CSVDGRYNEQFF. CDR3 sequence (DNA): TGCAGCGTTGATGGGCGGTACAATGAGCAGTTCTTC.

The sample holds many counts of this clonotype. The chain employs TRBV7-8 and TRBJ1-5; TRBD1 matches 11 bases. V was pared by 3 bases and J by 11 bases, with 6 bases of the junction left unmatched. The CDR3 covers 14 residues. The germline V gene encodes CDR1 SGHVS and CDR2 FQNEAQ. The chain's CDR3 is CASSLGTGGLAQHF. The DNA of the CDR3 is TGTGCCAGCAGCTTGGGGACAGGGGGTTTGGCCCAGCATTTT.

The rearrangement joins TRBV5-1 to TRBJ2-1; D call uncertain. The CDR3 loop spans 15 amino acids. In germline, CDR1 is SGHRS, CDR2 YFSETQ. Trimming cost V 4 bases and J 2 bases, with 13 bases left between them. CDR3 in DNA: TGCGCCAGCAGCCCCTTGGGCGGAGCCTACAATGAGCAGTTCTTC. As protein: CASSPLGGAYNEQFF. The full variable domain, its missing parts supplied by reference TRBV5-1 and TRBJ2-1, is KAGVTQTPRYLIKTRGQQVTLSCSPISGHRSVSWYQQTPGQGLQFLFEYFSETQRNKGNFPGRFSGRQFSNSRSEMNVSTLELGDSALYLCASSPLGGAYNEQFFGPGTRLTVL.

The J gene is TRBJ2-1, the V gene TRBV11-2; 9 bases match TRBD1. V lost 1 base to trimming and J lost 7 bases; unmatched junction nucleotides: 2. Germline lookup yields CDR1 SGHAT and CDR2 FQNNGV. The CDR3 length is 14 residues. In DNA form, the CDR3 reads TGTGCCAGCAGCTTAGGAGGGACAGGGAATGAGCAGTTCTTC. This gives the protein CASSLGGTGNEQFF. The complete variable domain, with remaining parts taken from reference TRBV11-2 and TRBJ2-1, reads EAGVAQSPRYKIIEKRQSVAFWCNPISGHATLYWYQQILGQGPKLLIQFQNNGVVDDSQLPKDRFSAERLKGVDSTLKIQPAKLEDSAVYLCASSLGGTGNEQFFGPGTRLTVL.

This clonotype came up a few times. The chain carries TRBV3-1 and TRBJ2-1, with D tentatively TRBD2 (6 bases). The CDR3 spans 14 residues. V was pared by 4 bases and J by 9 bases, with 16 bases between. Looked up from germline, CDR1 is LGHDT and CDR2 is YNNKEL (reference sequence). As DNA, the CDR3 is TGTGCCAGCAGCCGGGGAGCAGCCGGGGGTGAGCAGTTCTTC. As protein: CASSRGAAGGEQFF.

At least ten counts were recorded for this clonotype. The J gene is TRBJ1-5, the V gene TRBV20-1; D unclear. This CDR3 is built from 12 residues. Looked up from germline, CDR1 is DFQATT and CDR2 is SNEGSKA (reference sequence). V lost 2 bases to trimming and J lost 2 bases, with 4 bases between them. The CDR3 region is CSARQGNQPQHF. Here the CDR3 DNA reads TGCAGTGCTAGACAGGGCAATCAGCCCCAGCATTTT.

The chain's CDR3 is CASSHRTGTGTYEQYF. The CDR3 DNA is TGTGCCAGCAGCCACCGCACCGGGACAGGGACCTACGAGCAGTACTTC. The chain links TRBV14 to TRBJ2-7; TRBD1 aligns across 9 bases. V was clipped by 3 bases and J by 2 bases; unmatched bases: 8. Germline V CDR1 and CDR2: SGHDN, FVKESK. CDR3 size: 16 residues.

The chain uses TRBV6-5 and TRBJ2-7, with TRBD2 matching 8 bases. CDR1 is MNHEY, CDR2 SVGAGI, per germline. CDR3 size: 16 residues. V shed 2 bases, J shed 0 bases, and the junction held 6 bases outside the gene matches. For the CDR3, the DNA is TGTGCCAGCAGTTACGGGGGTAGCGGGGCCTCCTACGAGCAGTACTTC. Amino acid sequence: CASSYGGSGASYEQYF.

The sample holds many counts of this clonotype. This chain joins TRBV6-1 and TRBJ2-5; D could derive from TRBD1 or TRBD2 (5 bases each). CDR3 size: 15 residues. V lost 6 bases to trimming and J lost 2 bases, with 16 bases between them. From germline, CDR1 is MNHNS and CDR2 SASEGT. The CDR3 DNA follows: TGTGCCAGCAGGCGCTCCGGGACGGGACAAGAGACCCAGTACTTC. Residues: CASRRSGTGQETQYF.

The chain uses TRBV5-1 and TRBJ2-3; possibly TRBD1 for D (8 bases). This CDR3 comprises 16 residues. The V end was cut by 4 bases, the J end by 5 bases, with 20 bases between. Germline CDR1 is SGHRS and CDR2 is YFSETQ. The CDR3 nucleotides are TGCGCCAGCAGCCCGGGGGGCAGGGGGCGCGTAGATACGCAGTATTTT. Translated, it gives CASSPGGRGRVDTQYF.

This clonotype was picked up many times. The rearrangement joins TRBV3-1 to TRBJ2-7; 15 bases fit TRBD2. CDR3 size: 15 residues. The V and J ends lost 4 bases and 4 bases, in that order; junction bases with no gene match: 2. Germline V gene lookup returns CDR1 LGHDT and CDR2 YNNKEL (reference sequence). CDR3 residues: CASSLGTSGRYEQYF. DNA of the CDR3: TGTGCCAGCAGCCTCGGGACTAGCGGGAGGTACGAGCAGTACTTC.

Ten or more counts support this clonotype. This chain joins TRBV15 and TRBJ2-4; D is perhaps TRBD1 (6 bases). CDR1 is LNHNV and CDR2 is YYDKDF in the germline V gene (reference sequence). The V gene lost 0 bases and the J gene lost 0 bases, with 18 bases spanning the gap. This CDR3 contains 19 residues. The DNA of the CDR3 is TGTGCCACCAGCAGAGACACAGGGATGATCGGGATAGCCAAAAACATTCAGTACTTC. As protein: CATSRDTGMIGIAKNIQYF.